The clone carrying this TCR beta chain appeared once. This sample was taken from a study of blood T cell repertoires in COVID-19. Study background: Acute-phase and convalescent COVID-19 samples originated in the United States, Italy and Spain.

The data were produced by immunoSEQ multiplex PCR, yet TCRdb's version contains in-frame clones alone and is incomplete. The data hold approximately 340,000 clones, with approximately 93% observed a single time. CDR3 length: 13 residues. V was trimmed by 6 bases and J by 2 bases, leaving 9 bases between them. The chain is built from TRBV12-3 or TRBV12-4 and TRBJ2-3; D call uncertain. The receptor was derived from a woman in her thirties or forties who had been exposed to COVID-19. The source material was PBMCs or T cells enriched from blood (not recorded which). The CDR3, as DNA: TGTGCCAGCAGAAATAGAAACACAGATACGCAGTATTTT. This codes for CASRNRNTDTQYF.